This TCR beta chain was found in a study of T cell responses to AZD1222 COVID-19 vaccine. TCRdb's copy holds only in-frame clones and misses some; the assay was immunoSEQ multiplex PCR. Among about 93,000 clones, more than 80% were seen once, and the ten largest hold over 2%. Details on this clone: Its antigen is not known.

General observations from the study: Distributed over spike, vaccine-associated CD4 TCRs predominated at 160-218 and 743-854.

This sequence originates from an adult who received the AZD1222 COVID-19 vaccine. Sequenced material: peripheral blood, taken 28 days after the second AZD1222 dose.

The CDR3 coding sequence is TGTGCCAGCAGTGACCCCAGGGCGGATACCGGGGAGCTGTTTTTT. Protein: CASSDPRADTGELFF. The V and J genes are TRBV25-1 and TRBJ2-2; D might be TRBD1 (5 bases). Trimming removed 3 bases from V and 5 bases from J, with 13 bases in between. This CDR3 region has 15 residues. Germline CDR1 MGHDK, CDR2 SYGVNS. The entire variable domain, with the rest obtained from reference TRBV25-1 and TRBJ2-2, is as follows: EADIYQTPRYLVIGTGKKITLECSQTMGHDKMYWYQQDPGMELHLIHYSYGVNSTEKGDLSSESTVSRIRTEHFPLTLESARPSHTSQYLCASSDPRADTGELFFGEGSRLTVL.